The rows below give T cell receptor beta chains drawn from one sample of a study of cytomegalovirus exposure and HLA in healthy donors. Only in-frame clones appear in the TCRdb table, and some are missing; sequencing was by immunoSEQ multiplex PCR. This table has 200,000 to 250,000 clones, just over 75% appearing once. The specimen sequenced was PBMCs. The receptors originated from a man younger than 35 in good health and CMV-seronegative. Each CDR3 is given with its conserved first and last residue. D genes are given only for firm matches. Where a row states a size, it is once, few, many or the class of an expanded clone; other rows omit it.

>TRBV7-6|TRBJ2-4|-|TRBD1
CASSHRTGDEVIQYF
TGTGCCAGCAGCCACAGGACAGGGGATGAGGTCATTCAGTACTTC
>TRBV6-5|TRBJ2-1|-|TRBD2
CASSLNSGRGGYEQFF
TGTGCCAGCAGTTTAAATAGCGGGAGGGGCGGGTATGAGCAGTTCTTC
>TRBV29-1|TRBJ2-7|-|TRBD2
CSVFDLGGDEQYF
TGCAGCGTTTTCGATCTTGGGGGGGACGAGCAGTACTTC
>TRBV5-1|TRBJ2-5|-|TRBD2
CASSLWASGEETQYF
TGCGCCAGCAGCTTGTGGGCTAGCGGGGAAGAGACCCAGTACTTC
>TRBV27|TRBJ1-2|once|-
CASASQGGYTF
TGTGCCAGCGCCTCACAGGGCGGCTACACCTTC
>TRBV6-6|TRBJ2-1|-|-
CATLPRTGNEQFF
TGTGCCACCCTACCGAGGACTGGCAATGAGCAGTTCTTC
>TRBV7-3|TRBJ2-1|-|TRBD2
CASSLNRREENEQFF
TGTGCCAGCAGCTTAAATCGGCGGGAGGAGAATGAGCAGTTCTTC
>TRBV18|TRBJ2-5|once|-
CASSRGTGVRETQYF
TGTGCCAGCTCACGCGGGACCGGGGTTAGGGAGACCCAGTACTTC
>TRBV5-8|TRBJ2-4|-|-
CASTRGQLGNIQYF
TGTGCCAGCACCAGAGGACAGTTAGGAAACATTCAGTACTTC
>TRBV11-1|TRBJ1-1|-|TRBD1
CASITDRGRAFF
TGTGCCAGCATCACAGACAGGGGTAGAGCTTTCTTT
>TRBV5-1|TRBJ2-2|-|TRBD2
CASSAPSSSGNTGELFF
TGCGCCAGCAGCGCACCATCCTCTAGCGGGAACACCGGGGAGCTGTTTTTT
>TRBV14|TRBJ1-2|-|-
CASSQGETGLRGYTF
TGTGCCAGCAGTCAAGGGGAGACAGGCCTTCGGGGCTACACCTTC
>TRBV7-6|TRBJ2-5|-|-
CASSLIRETQYF
TGTGCCAGCAGCTTGATCAGAGAGACCCAGTACTTC
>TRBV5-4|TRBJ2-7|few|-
CASSPGTGPYEQYF
TGTGCCAGCAGCCCAGGGACTGGGCCCTACGAGCAGTACTTC
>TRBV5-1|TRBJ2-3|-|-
CASSPRTSTDTQYF
TGCGCCAGCAGCCCGAGGACTAGCACAGATACGCAGTATTTT
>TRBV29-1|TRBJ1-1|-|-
CSVDVRTATNTEAFF
TGCAGCGTTGATGTCAGGACAGCCACAAACACTGAAGCTTTCTTT
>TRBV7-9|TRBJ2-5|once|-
CASSLGWQGKSKTQYF
TGTGCCAGCAGCTTAGGTTGGCAGGGAAAGTCGAAGACCCAGTACTTC
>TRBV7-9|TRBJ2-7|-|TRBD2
CSSSSSGRRSYEQYF
TGTTCCAGCAGCTCGAGCGGGAGACGTAGCTACGAGCAGTACTTC
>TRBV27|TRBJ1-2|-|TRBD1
CASSRAGTVYGYTF
TGTGCCAGCAGTCGAGCCGGGACAGTCTATGGCTACACCTTC
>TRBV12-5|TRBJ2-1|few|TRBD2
CASGLRGAGGNDNEQFF
TGTGCTAGTGGTTTGCGTGGAGCGGGAGGCAACGACAATGAGCAGTTCTTC
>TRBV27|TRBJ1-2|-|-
CASSLRPNYGYTF
TGTGCCAGCAGTTTGCGGCCTAACTATGGCTACACCTTC
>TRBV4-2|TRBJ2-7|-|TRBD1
CASSHTGALYEQYF
TGTGCCAGCAGCCACACAGGGGCCCTCTACGAGCAGTACTTC
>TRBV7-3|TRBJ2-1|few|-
CASSLGLGPVSGEQFF
TGTGCCAGCAGCTTAGGTCTCGGCCCCGTTAGCGGTGAGCAGTTCTTC
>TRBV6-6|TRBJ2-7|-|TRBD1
CASKPSGTGGYEQYF
TGTGCCAGCAAACCGTCCGGGACAGGGGGTTACGAGCAGTACTTC
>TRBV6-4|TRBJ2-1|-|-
CASSGSLYSEQFF
TGTGCCAGCAGTGGCTCCCTTTATAGTGAGCAGTTCTTC
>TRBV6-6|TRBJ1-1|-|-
CASSPRPGSGAFF
TGTGCCAGCAGCCCCAGACCCGGATCAGGAGCTTTCTTT
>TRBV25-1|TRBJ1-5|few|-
CASSGRADQPQHF
TGTGCCAGCAGTGGCAGGGCGGATCAGCCCCAGCATTTT
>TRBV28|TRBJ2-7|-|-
CASSLGASGTYEQYF
TGTGCCAGCAGTTTGGGGGCTAGCGGTACCTACGAGCAGTACTTC
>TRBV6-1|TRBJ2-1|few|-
CASSEAGMVRDSFF
TGTGCCAGCAGTGAAGCGGGAATGGTTCGGGATTCGTTCTTC
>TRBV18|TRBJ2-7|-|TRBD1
CASSPGTDVYEQYF
TGTGCCAGCTCACCCGGGACAGATGTGTACGAGCAGTACTTC
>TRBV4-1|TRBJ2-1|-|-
CASSQDRIALYNEQFF
TGCGCCAGCAGCCAAGATCGGATAGCTCTCTACAATGAGCAGTTCTTC
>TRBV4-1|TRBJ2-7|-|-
CASSQESQGNYEQYF
TGCGCCAGCAGCCAAGAGTCTCAGGGGAACTACGAGCAGTACTTC
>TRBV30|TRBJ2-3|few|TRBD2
CAWSPSGTSNTDTQYF
TGTGCCTGGAGTCCCTCCGGGACTAGTAACACAGATACGCAGTATTTT
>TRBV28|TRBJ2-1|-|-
CASCGASSYNEQFF
TGTGCCAGCTGCGGCGCCAGCTCCTACAATGAGCAGTTCTTC
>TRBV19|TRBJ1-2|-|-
CASTQTQWADKSLYGYTF
TGTGCCAGTACTCAAACCCAATGGGCAGATAAATCCCTCTATGGCTACACCTTC
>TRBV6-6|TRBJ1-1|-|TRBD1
CASSYLSGQGPFF
TGTGCCAGCAGTTATTTAAGCGGACAGGGTCCTTTCTTT
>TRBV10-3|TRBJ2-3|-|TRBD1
CAINGQGPLTQYF
TGTGCCATCAACGGACAGGGACCCCTGACGCAGTATTTT
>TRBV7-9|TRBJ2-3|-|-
CASSISRDTQYF
TGTGCCAGCAGCATAAGCCGGGATACGCAGTATTTT
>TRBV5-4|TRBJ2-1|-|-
CASSWGDSYNEQFF
TGTGCCAGCAGCTGGGGGGACTCCTACAATGAGCAGTTCTTC
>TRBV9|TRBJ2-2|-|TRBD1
CASSTDPGTGVDGELFF
TGTGCCAGCAGCACAGACCCCGGGACAGGGGTGGACGGGGAGCTGTTTTTT
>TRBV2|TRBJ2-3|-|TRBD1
CASRGGQGADTQYF
TGTGCCAGCAGGGGGGGACAGGGGGCAGATACGCAGTATTTT
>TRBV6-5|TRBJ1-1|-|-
CASSYEQGSTEAFF
TGTGCCAGCAGTTACGAACAGGGTTCCACTGAAGCTTTCTTT